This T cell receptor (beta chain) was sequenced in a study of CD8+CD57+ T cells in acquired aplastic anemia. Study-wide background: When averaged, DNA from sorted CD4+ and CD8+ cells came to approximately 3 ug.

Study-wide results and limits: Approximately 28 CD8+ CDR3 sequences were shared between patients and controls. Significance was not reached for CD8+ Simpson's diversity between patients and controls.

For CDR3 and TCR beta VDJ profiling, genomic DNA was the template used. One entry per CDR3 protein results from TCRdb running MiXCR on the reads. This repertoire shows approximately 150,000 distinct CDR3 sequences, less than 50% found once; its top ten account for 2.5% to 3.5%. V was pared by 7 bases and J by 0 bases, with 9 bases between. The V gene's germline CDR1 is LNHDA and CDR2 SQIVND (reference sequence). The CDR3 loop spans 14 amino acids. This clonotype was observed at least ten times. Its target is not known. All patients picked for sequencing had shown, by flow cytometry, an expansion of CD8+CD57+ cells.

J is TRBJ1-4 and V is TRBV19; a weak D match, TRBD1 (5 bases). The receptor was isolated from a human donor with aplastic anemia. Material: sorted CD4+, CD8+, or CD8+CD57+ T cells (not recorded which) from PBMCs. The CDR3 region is CASNPGPTNEKLFF. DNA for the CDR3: TGTGCCAGTAACCCGGGACCAACTAATGAAAAACTGTTTTTT.